The 15 T cell receptor beta chains listed next were all sequenced from one sample in a study of technical replicates of blood from a few donors. Assay: immunoSEQ multiplex PCR; the TCRdb copy retains only in-frame clones and omits some. The table has 40,000 to 60,000 clones, about 82% seen once. Sequenced material: PBMCs. The receptors were sampled from a human donor in good health. Some clones in this sample may be carry-over from other donors' samples.

The chain carries TRBV20-1 and TRBJ2-2; D not resolved. The CDR3 length is 11 residues. Trimming stripped 4 bases from V and 6 bases from J, with 6 bases between. The germline gives CDR1 DFQATT, CDR2 SNEGSKA (reference sequence). The CDR3 sequence is CSAKGAGELFF. CDR3 sequence (DNA): TGCAGTGCTAAAGGAGCCGGGGAGCTGTTTTTT.

This rearrangement joins TRBV11-2 to TRBJ2-3; 11 positions agree with TRBD2. J lost 11 bases, V lost 1 base, and 5 bases had no gene match. This CDR3 comprises 14 residues. Germline CDR1 is SGHAT and CDR2 is FQNNGV. The CDR3 bases are TGTGCCAGCAGCTTAGGACTAGCGGGGTTTGTGCAGTATTTT. It is translated as CASSLGLAGFVQYF.

CDR3 DNA sequence: TGTGCCAGCAGCAGCAAGAGGGTACGAGGCTACACCTTC. Its protein is CASSSKRVRGYTF. The chain is built from TRBV6-5 and TRBJ1-2; no reliable D call. The germline CDR1 and CDR2 sequences are MNHEY and SVGAGI. CDR3 size: 13 residues. V gave up 6 bases and J gave up 8 bases, with 16 bases separating them.

The V gene is TRBV7-8, the J gene TRBJ2-5, with D possibly matching TRBD2 (6 bases). The CDR3 runs 13 residues. The V gene lost 6 bases and the J gene lost 5 bases, with 13 bases spanning the gap. Germline V gene data show CDR1 as SGHVS and CDR2 as FQNEAQ. In DNA form, the CDR3 reads TGTGCCAGCAGGCAGCGGGCCACGGAGACCCAGTACTTC. Residues: CASRQRATETQYF.

The J gene is TRBJ2-2, the V gene TRBV30; D perhaps matches TRBD2 (5 bases). The CDR3 sequence is 15 residues long. Trimming removed 0 bases from V and 5 bases from J, with 13 bases in between. In germline, CDR1 is GTSNPN, CDR2 SVGIG (reference sequence). The CDR3 sequence: CAWSVVSRGTGELFF. CDR3 in DNA: TGTGCCTGGAGTGTAGTATCCCGGGGTACCGGGGAGCTGTTTTTT.

The rearrangement links TRBV4-3 to TRBJ2-3, with TRBD1 matching over 8 bases. From germline, CDR1 is LGHNA and CDR2 YSLEER. The CDR3 spans 16 residues. V dropped 2 bases and J dropped 5; count of bases not matched to a gene: 9. CDR3 in amino acids: CASSQYGPGGVDTQYF. CDR3 bases: TGCGCCAGCAGCCAATATGGCCCAGGGGGCGTAGATACGCAGTATTTT.

The gene calls are TRBV5-8 and TRBJ2-7; D is perhaps TRBD2 (7 bases). The V and J ends lost 2 bases and 1 base respectively, with 10 bases between them. The V gene's germline CDR1 is SGHTS and CDR2 YDEGEE. The CDR3 is made up of 14 amino acids. The CDR3 nucleotides are TGTGCCAGCAGCTTTCGGGGGGCATCCTACGAGCAGTACTTC. Its translation is CASSFRGASYEQYF.

As regards this clone: At one end, the junction sequence differs from germline, possibly due to a read error. The chain is built from TRBV30 and TRBJ2-3; the D call may be TRBD1 or TRBD2 (7 bases each). Germline CDR1 GTSNPN, CDR2 SVGIG (reference sequence). The CDR3 contains 13 residues. This CDR3 is CAGRDSSTDTQYF. CDR3 sequence (DNA): TGTGCCGGGAGGGACAGCAGCACAGATACGCAGTATTTT.

Here the CDR3 DNA reads TGTGCCATCAGTGAGGGGACAGGGGACACAGATACGCAGTATTTT. Its protein is CAISEGTGDTDTQYF. The chain combines TRBV10-3 with TRBJ2-3, with 10 positions matching TRBD1. Germline CDR1 and CDR2: ENHRY and SYGVKD. With 2 bases clipped from V and 2 bases from J, the junction kept 1 base outside the gene matches. CDR3 size: 15 residues.

This chain links TRBV11-3 with TRBJ1-2; tentative D call: TRBD1 (5 bases). Deletions cut 6 bases from V and 6 bases from J, with 14 bases between. This CDR3 has 13 amino acids. Germline CDR1 and CDR2: SGHNT and YENEEA. CDR3 coding DNA: TGTGCCAGCAGTTTCGAGGGAGGGGATGGCTACACCTTC. It specifies CASSFEGGDGYTF.

V is TRBV23-1 and J is TRBJ2-3, with a possible D match to TRBD1 (6 bases). TRBV23-1 is assigned to the ORF class and has an uncertain function. The ends were cut back, 6 bases at V and 1 base at J, with 20 bases in the middle. The CDR3 is 17 residues long. The CDR3 is CASSPPRLGARTDTQYF. As DNA, the CDR3 is TGCGCCAGCAGCCCTCCCCGGTTGGGGGCCCGCACAGATACGCAGTATTTT.

The chain carries TRBV27 and TRBJ1-1; D remains ambiguous. The germline gives CDR1 MNHEY, CDR2 SMNVEV (reference sequence). The CDR3 has 17 residues. V lost 1 base and J lost 0, with 15 bases in between. The CDR3 reads CASSLFPSGDMNTEAFF. The CDR3 coding sequence is TGTGCCAGCAGTTTATTCCCGTCAGGTGACATGAACACTGAAGCTTTCTTT.

The rearrangement uses TRBV18 and TRBJ1-1, with a tentative D call TRBD1 (6 bases). Germline assignment: CDR1 KGHSH and CDR2 LQKENI. Between the trimmed V and J ends, which lost 3 bases and 3 bases, there was a span of 11 bases. This CDR3 is built from 14 residues. The chain's CDR3 is CASSPQGRDTEAFF. The CDR3 region has the DNA TGTGCCAGCTCACCCCAGGGGAGGGACACTGAAGCTTTCTTT.

The chain uses TRBV7-9 and TRBJ1-2; D is unresolved. V was clipped by 1 base and J by 6 bases, with 9 bases between them. Germline V gene lookup returns CDR1 SEHNR and CDR2 FQNEAQ (reference sequence). The CDR3 loop spans 13 amino acids. The CDR3 bases are TGTGCCAGCAGCTTAGTGAATCAGGATGGCTACACCTTC. Its protein product is CASSLVNQDGYTF.

This chain joins TRBV6-1 and TRBJ2-7; 7 bases match TRBD1. Germline assignment: CDR1 MNHNS and CDR2 SASEGT. This CDR3 has 14 amino acids. V lost 7 bases, J lost 5 bases, and 11 bases stayed unmatched. As DNA, the CDR3 is TGTGCCAGCACCGTGAGGGGGCGCAGTCACGAGCAGTACTTC. Translating it yields CASTVRGRSHEQYF.